Listed below are T cell receptor beta chains from one sample, sequenced in a study of Graves' ophthalmopathy and Graves' hyperthyroidism. Each CDR3 protein gets one entry after TCRdb re-called the multiplex PCR reads with MiXCR. The sample shows a few hundred thousand distinct CDR3 sequences, 15% to 20% of them seen only once. The sample consisted of peripheral blood. The receptor set was obtained from a woman under 30 with Graves' ophthalmopathy. CDR3s include the opening cysteine and the closing phenylalanine or tryptophan. A D gene is named only where the DNA matches it firmly. Only some rows state a clone size, as once, few, many or a class for expanded clones.

v_gene,j_gene,abundance,len,d_gene,CDR3aa,CDR3nt
TRBV10-3,TRBJ2-7,NA,14,TRBD1,CAISLTGGTYEQYF,TGTGCCATCAGCCTGACAGGGGGAACCTACGAGCAGTACTTC
TRBV7-9,TRBJ2-7,many,14,NA,CASQGGRGMYEQYF,TGTGCCAGCCAGGGAGGCAGGGGTATGTACGAGCAGTACTTC
TRBV20-1,TRBJ2-5,NA,12,NA,CSASRGRETQYF,TGCAGTGCTTCCCGAGGCAGGGAGACCCAGTACTTC
TRBV4-3,TRBJ2-7,many,14,NA,CASSPATGSYEQYF,TGCGCCAGCAGCCCAGCGACAGGCTCCTACGAGCAGTACTTC
TRBV12-3/TRBV12-4,TRBJ2-7,many,13,NA,CASSRMRGYEQYF,TGTGCCAGCAGTCGTATGAGGGGCTACGAGCAGTACTTC
TRBV7-7,TRBJ1-1,many,13,NA,CASSFDENTEAFF,TGTGCTAGCAGCTTCGACGAGAACACTGAAGCTTTCTTT
TRBV10-1,TRBJ2-5,many,13,NA,CASSVRQGETQYF,TGCGCCAGCAGTGTACGACAAGGAGAGACCCAGTACTTC
TRBV7-2,TRBJ2-2,many,14,NA,CASSYDSTTGELFF,TGTGCCAGCAGCTACGACAGCACGACCGGGGAGCTGTTTTTT
TRBV6-2/TRBV6-3,TRBJ2-7,many,15,TRBD2,CASRQSGTSKPEQYF,TGTGCCAGCAGGCAATCCGGGACTAGCAAGCCCGAGCAGTACTTC
TRBV28,TRBJ2-3,many,17,TRBD2,CASTIKRGLASTDTQYF,TGTGCCAGCACGATAAAACGGGGACTAGCTAGCACAGATACGCAGTATTTT
TRBV19,TRBJ1-5,many,17,NA,CASSISPGAGSNQPQHF,TGTGCCAGTAGTATTAGTCCCGGGGCAGGGAGCAATCAGCCCCAGCATTTT
TRBV6-2/TRBV6-3,TRBJ1-5,few,12,NA,CASSPGQQPQHF,TGTGCCAGCAGTCCGGGTCAACAGCCCCAGCATTTT
TRBV28,TRBJ2-7,many,16,TRBD2,CASSPLAGELSYEQYF,TGTGCCAGCAGCCCCTTAGCGGGAGAACTCTCCTACGAGCAGTACTTC
TRBV10-3,TRBJ2-7,many,14,TRBD1,CAIKKDRATYEQYF,TGTGCCATCAAAAAGGACAGGGCTACCTACGAGCAGTACTTC
TRBV6-2/TRBV6-3,TRBJ2-3,many,11,NA,CASGPTGTQYF,TGTGCCAGCGGTCCAACAGGTACGCAGTATTTT
TRBV6-2/TRBV6-3,TRBJ2-7,NA,15,NA,CASSPLLGADYEQYF,TGTGCCAGCAGTCCCCTTCTGGGGGCGGATTACGAGCAGTACTTC
TRBV20-1,TRBJ2-2,NA,14,TRBD1,CSVRTGGNTGELFF,TGCAGTGTTCGGACAGGGGGGAACACCGGGGAGCTGTTTTTT
TRBV28,TRBJ2-5,NA,13,NA,CASNPGSRETQYF,TGTGCCAGCAACCCGGGCTCGAGGGAGACCCAGTACTTC
TRBV15,TRBJ1-1,many,13,NA,CATSRTPNTEAFF,TGTGCCACCAGCCGGACCCCGAACACTGAAGCTTTCTTT
TRBV24-1,TRBJ1-2,NA,13,NA,CATSVGGLDGYTF,TGTGCCACCAGTGTAGGGGGTCTCGATGGCTACACCTTC
TRBV7-2,TRBJ2-7,many,16,NA,CASTTLGGTGSYEQYF,TGTGCCAGCACCACTCTAGGGGGGACGGGCTCCTACGAGCAGTACTTC
TRBV19,TRBJ2-2,many,16,TRBD1,CASIGGREANTGELFF,TGTGCCAGTATAGGGGGCAGGGAAGCGAACACCGGGGAGCTGTTTTTT
TRBV7-2,TRBJ2-7,few,15,TRBD2,CASSLGRTSPYEQYF,TGTGCCAGCAGCTTAGGAAGGACTAGCCCCTACGAGCAGTACTTC
TRBV6-2/TRBV6-3,TRBJ1-5,many,14,NA,CASSYSSSNQPQHF,TGTGCCAGCAGTTACTCAAGTAGCAATCAGCCCCAGCATTTT
TRBV20-1,TRBJ1-6,many,13,TRBD1,CSATGTGVSPLHF,TGCAGTGCAACCGGGACAGGGGTCTCACCCCTCCACTTT
TRBV6-4,TRBJ2-3,many,18,TRBD2,CASTLVPSSGRRTDTQYF,TGTGCCAGCACCCTCGTTCCCTCTAGCGGGAGGCGCACAGATACGCAGTATTTT
TRBV29-1,TRBJ2-7,many,12,NA,CSVAGPSYEQYF,TGCAGCGTGGCGGGACCCTCCTACGAGCAGTACTTC
TRBV2,TRBJ2-5,NA,11,NA,CASSSNPGTYF,TGTGCCAGCAGTTCTAACCCGGGGACGTACTTC
TRBV5-1,TRBJ1-1,NA,14,NA,CASSLPDDGTEAFF,TGCGCCAGCAGCTTACCAGACGACGGCACTGAAGCTTTCTTT
TRBV6-1,TRBJ1-1,NA,14,NA,CASTPLLMNTEAFF,TGTGCCAGCACGCCCTTGCTGATGAACACTGAAGCTTTCTTT
TRBV6-1,TRBJ2-6,many,15,TRBD1,CASSGQGTGANVLTF,TGTGCCAGCAGTGGACAGGGGACTGGGGCCAACGTCCTGACTTTC
TRBV20-1,TRBJ1-5,many,17,NA,CSAIRGTGPFRNQPQHF,TGCAGTGCCATACGGGGAACAGGGCCCTTTCGGAATCAGCCCCAGCATTTT
TRBV7-6,TRBJ1-3,many,15,NA,CASSRGGGLGNTIYF,TGTGCCAGCAGCCGAGGCGGGGGGCTAGGAAACACCATATATTTT
TRBV7-2,TRBJ2-7,many,12,NA,CASGPDLGEQYF,TGTGCCAGCGGACCAGACTTGGGCGAGCAGTACTTC
TRBV28,TRBJ1-2,few,13,NA,CASSFGRNYGYTF,TGTGCCAGCAGTTTTGGAAGGAACTATGGCTACACCTTC
TRBV28,TRBJ2-5,many,16,NA,CASSLKTGIIQETQYF,TGTGCCAGCAGTTTAAAAACAGGGATCATTCAAGAGACCCAGTACTTC
TRBV6-2/TRBV6-3,TRBJ2-7,many,12,TRBD1,CASGDRDYEQYF,TGTGCCAGCGGGGACAGGGACTACGAGCAGTACTTC
TRBV6-5,TRBJ2-7,NA,14,TRBD2,CASSYQLAEAEQYF,TGTGCCAGCAGTTACCAACTAGCGGAGGCCGAGCAGTACTTC
TRBV20-1,TRBJ2-7,many,13,NA,CSAPTQSTYEQYF,TGCAGTGCTCCGACCCAAAGTACCTACGAGCAGTACTTC
TRBV6-1,TRBJ2-7,many,15,TRBD1,CASSELRTGLREQYF,TGTGCCAGCAGTGAACTCAGGACAGGGTTACGGGAGCAGTACTTC
TRBV9,TRBJ2-7,many,15,TRBD1,CASSVGPGTDYEQYF,TGTGCCAGCAGCGTAGGACCCGGGACAGACTACGAGCAGTACTTC